This is a list of T cell receptor beta chains from one sample in a study of T cells in Graves' hyperthyroidism and ophthalmopathy. TCRdb independently ran MiXCR on the multiplex PCR reads; one entry per CDR3 protein. The data hold fewer than 600,000 distinct CDR3 sequences, with about 15% observed a single time. The sequencing input was blood. The receptors stem from a woman between 40 and 50 years old with Graves' hyperthyroidism. CDR3s include the opening cysteine and the closing phenylalanine or tryptophan. The D gene is left open where the match is weak. The size field is filled for only some rows; it gives once, few, many or a size class.

size,J,V,D,CDR3,DNA
NA,TRBJ2-7,TRBV7-2,TRBD1,CASSQDRVSEQYF,TGTGCCAGCAGCCAAGACAGGGTAAGCGAGCAGTACTTC
NA,TRBJ1-5,TRBV12-3/TRBV12-4,NA,CASRGTVGQPQHF,TGTGCCAGCAGGGGGACTGTAGGGCAGCCCCAGCATTTT
NA,TRBJ2-7,TRBV18,NA,CASSPPYGEQYF,TGTGCCAGCTCACCACCGTATGGCGAGCAGTACTTC
many,TRBJ1-4,TRBV18,NA,CASSPSGISNEKLFF,TGTGCCAGCTCACCATCCGGGATCAGTAATGAAAAACTGTTTTTT
many,TRBJ2-7,TRBV13,NA,CASSPQGGLEQYF,TGTGCCAGCAGCCCTCAGGGGGGCCTCGAGCAGTACTTC
many,TRBJ2-7,TRBV5-6,TRBD1,CASTPGQGIHEQYF,TGTGCCAGCACCCCGGGACAGGGTATACACGAGCAGTACTTC
NA,TRBJ1-5,TRBV12-3/TRBV12-4,NA,CASSFNRLNQPQHF,TGTGCCAGCAGTTTTAATAGGCTAAATCAGCCCCAGCATTTT
many,TRBJ2-1,TRBV3-1,NA,CASSQISSSYNEQFF,TGTGCCAGCAGCCAAATCTCTAGCTCCTACAATGAGCAGTTCTTC
many,TRBJ2-7,TRBV2,TRBD2,CASSEGGRLNEQYF,TGTGCCAGCAGTGAAGGCGGGAGGCTGAACGAGCAGTACTTC
few,TRBJ2-4,TRBV18,NA,CASSPPRVGLAKNIQYF,TGTGCCAGCTCACCACCCCGAGTGGGACTAGCCAAAAACATTCAGTACTTC
many,TRBJ2-2,TRBV28,NA,CASSLWRGTGVATGELFF,TGTGCCAGCAGTTTATGGCGGGGAACAGGGGTGGCCACCGGGGAGCTGTTTTTT
NA,TRBJ1-5,TRBV19,NA,CASSTKREPQHF,TGTGCCAGTAGTACCAAGAGAGAGCCCCAGCATTTT
NA,TRBJ1-3,TRBV7-9,NA,CASSLWALQGSGSGNTIYF,TGTGCCAGCAGCTTATGGGCACTACAGGGATCCGGCTCTGGAAACACCATATATTTT
many,TRBJ2-2,TRBV3-1,NA,CASSQRGNTGELFF,TGTGCCAGCAGCCAACGCGGAAACACCGGGGAGCTGTTTTTT
few,TRBJ2-4,TRBV6-1,NA,CASSEYGGNIQYF,TGTGCCAGCAGTGAATACGGCGGGAACATTCAGTACTTC
few,TRBJ2-7,TRBV29-1,NA,CSVEGPGAREQYF,TGCAGCGTTGAGGGGCCGGGGGCGAGGGAGCAGTACTTC
NA,TRBJ2-3,TRBV7-3,TRBD2,CASSLSGTSGANTQYF,TGTGCCAGCAGCCTATCAGGGACTAGCGGGGCCAATACGCAGTATTTT
few,TRBJ2-7,TRBV20-1,TRBD1,CSAQRLGTDYEQYF,TGCAGTGCTCAGAGGCTCGGGACAGACTACGAGCAGTACTTC
few,TRBJ2-1,TRBV5-1,TRBD2,CASSSQVGLAGYNEQFF,TGCGCCAGCAGCTCCCAGGTTGGGCTAGCGGGTTACAATGAGCAGTTCTTC
many,TRBJ2-2,TRBV12-3/TRBV12-4,NA,CASSPLLGGTGELFF,TGTGCCAGCAGTCCCCTCCTCGGCGGCACCGGGGAGCTGTTTTTT
many,TRBJ2-1,TRBV2,NA,CASRAGASNNEQFF,TGTGCCAGCAGAGCCGGGGCCTCAAACAATGAGCAGTTCTTC
many,TRBJ1-5,TRBV18,TRBD1,CASSKSRDRANQPQHF,TGTGCCAGCTCAAAATCCCGGGACAGGGCCAATCAGCCCCAGCATTTT
many,TRBJ2-1,TRBV11-1,NA,CASSLLGTPFPADEQFF,TGTGCCAGCAGCTTATTGGGGACACCATTCCCGGCCGATGAGCAGTTCTTC
many,TRBJ2-4,TRBV20-1,NA,CSASHEGWLAKNIQYF,TGCAGTGCTAGTCACGAGGGTTGGCTAGCCAAAAACATTCAGTACTTC
few,TRBJ2-1,TRBV30,NA,CAWSRSDIRTDEQFF,TGTGCCTGGAGTAGATCCGATATTCGGACGGATGAGCAGTTCTTC
many,TRBJ1-1,TRBV7-8,NA,CASSLGSTGPEAFF,TGTGCCAGCAGCTTAGGGTCCACCGGTCCTGAAGCTTTCTTT
few,TRBJ1-5,TRBV28,TRBD1,CASSFVPGQGYISNQPQHF,TGTGCCAGCAGTTTCGTCCCGGGACAGGGATATATTAGCAATCAGCCCCAGCATTTT
many,TRBJ2-3,TRBV18,NA,CASLRSSTDTQYF,TGTGCCAGCTTAAGATCCTCGACAGATACGCAGTATTTT
NA,TRBJ2-2,TRBV20-1,NA,CSAGTPLGFNTGELFF,TGCAGTGCTGGAACTCCCCTAGGCTTTAACACCGGGGAGCTGTTTTTT
many,TRBJ2-7,TRBV27,TRBD1,CASSLLGQGQAEQYF,TGTGCCAGCAGTTTATTAGGCCAGGGACAGGCCGAGCAGTACTTC
NA,TRBJ1-2,TRBV6-1,NA,CASSERQDGYTF,TGTGCCAGCAGTGAACGACAGGATGGCTACACCTTC
NA,TRBJ2-2,TRBV20-1,TRBD2,CSARGSERGAGELFF,TGCAGTGCTAGAGGGTCCGAACGGGGGGCCGGGGAGCTGTTTTTT
NA,TRBJ2-7,TRBV5-1,TRBD2,CASSLARTSGPYEQYF,TGCGCCAGCAGCTTGGCCAGGACTAGCGGCCCTTACGAGCAGTACTTC
many,TRBJ2-3,TRBV2,TRBD2,CASSSGTSGSDTQYF,TGTGCCAGCAGTTCCGGGACTAGCGGGAGCGATACGCAGTATTTT
many,TRBJ2-7,TRBV12-3/TRBV12-4,TRBD1,CASSLRLQGTYEQYF,TGTGCCAGCAGTTTACGGTTACAGGGGACCTACGAGCAGTACTTC
many,TRBJ2-3,TRBV11-3,NA,CASSLIQSTDTQYF,TGTGCCAGCAGCTTAATCCAAAGCACAGATACGCAGTATTTT
many,TRBJ1-1,TRBV25-1,TRBD1,CASSESLTGDTEAFF,TGTGCCAGCAGTGAATCCTTAACAGGGGACACTGAAGCTTTCTTT
many,TRBJ1-1,TRBV2,NA,CAEGTNTEAFF,TGTGCCGAGGGGACGAACACTGAAGCTTTCTTT
NA,TRBJ2-3,TRBV9,TRBD2,CASSPRGGTSGLTDTQYF,TGTGCCAGCAGCCCCAGAGGGGGGACTAGCGGCCTCACAGATACGCAGTATTTT
many,TRBJ2-1,TRBV5-1,NA,CASRIADSYNEQFF,TGCGCCAGCCGAATAGCGGATTCCTACAATGAGCAGTTCTTC
many,TRBJ2-7,TRBV20-1,NA,CSAHVVGALGQYF,TGCAGTGCGCACGTTGTGGGGGCGCTAGGGCAGTACTTC
many,TRBJ2-5,TRBV29-1,TRBD1,CSVGRDRTEETQYF,TGCAGCGTTGGGCGGGACAGGACTGAGGAGACCCAGTACTTC
many,TRBJ2-1,TRBV29-1,TRBD2,CSVARTSGLSYNEQFF,TGCAGCGTTGCCCGGACTAGCGGGCTCTCCTACAATGAGCAGTTCTTC
many,TRBJ2-7,TRBV3-1,TRBD2,CASSQAGGRAYEQYF,TGTGCCAGCAGCCAGGCGGGCGGGAGGGCCTACGAGCAGTACTTC
many,TRBJ2-7,TRBV6-2/TRBV6-3,NA,CASSSYTTASYEQYF,TGTGCCAGCAGTTCCTACACGACAGCGAGCTACGAGCAGTACTTC
NA,TRBJ1-2,TRBV27,TRBD1,CASASWEDREEGYTF,TGTGCCAGCGCAAGTTGGGAGGACAGGGAGGAGGGCTACACCTTC
many,TRBJ2-1,TRBV5-1,TRBD1,CASSLTGQASIDEQFF,TGCGCCAGCAGCCTGACAGGACAGGCCTCCATCGATGAGCAGTTCTTC
many,TRBJ1-3,TRBV3-1,NA,CASSQEGNGNTIYF,TGTGCCAGCAGCCAAGAAGGGAATGGAAACACCATATATTTT
many,TRBJ2-7,TRBV2,TRBD2,CASSWTSGRYEQYF,TGTGCCAGCAGCTGGACTAGCGGGAGGTACGAGCAGTACTTC
NA,TRBJ1-2,TRBV12-3/TRBV12-4,NA,CASSELRVGGYTF,TGTGCCAGCAGCGAACTCAGGGTGGGTGGCTACACCTTC